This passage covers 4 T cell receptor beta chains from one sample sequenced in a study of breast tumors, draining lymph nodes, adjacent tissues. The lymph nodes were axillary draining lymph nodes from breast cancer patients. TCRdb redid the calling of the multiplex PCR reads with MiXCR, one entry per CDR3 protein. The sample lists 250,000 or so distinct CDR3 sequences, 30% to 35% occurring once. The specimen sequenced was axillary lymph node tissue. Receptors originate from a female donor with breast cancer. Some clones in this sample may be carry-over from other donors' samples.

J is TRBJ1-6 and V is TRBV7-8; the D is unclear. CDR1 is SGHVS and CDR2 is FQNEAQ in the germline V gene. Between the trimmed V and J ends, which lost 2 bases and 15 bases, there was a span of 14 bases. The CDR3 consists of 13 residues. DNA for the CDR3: TGTGCCAGCAGCTTAAGTTCTAGCGGATTCCTCCACTTT. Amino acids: CASSLSSSGFLHF.

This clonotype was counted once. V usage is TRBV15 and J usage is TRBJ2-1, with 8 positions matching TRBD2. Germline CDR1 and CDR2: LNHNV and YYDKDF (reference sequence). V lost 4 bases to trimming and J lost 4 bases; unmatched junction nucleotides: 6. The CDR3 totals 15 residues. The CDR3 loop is CATSISSGLYNEQFF. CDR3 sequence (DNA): TGTGCCACCAGCATATCTAGCGGGCTATACAATGAGCAGTTCTTC.

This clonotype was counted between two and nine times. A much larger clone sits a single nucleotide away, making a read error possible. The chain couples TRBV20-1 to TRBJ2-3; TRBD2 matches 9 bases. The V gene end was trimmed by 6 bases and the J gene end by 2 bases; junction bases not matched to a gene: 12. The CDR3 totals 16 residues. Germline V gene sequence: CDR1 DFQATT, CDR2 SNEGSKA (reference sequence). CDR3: CSATALSGSATDTQYF. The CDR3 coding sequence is TGCAGTGCGACAGCCCTTAGCGGGAGTGCCACAGATACGCAGTATTTT.

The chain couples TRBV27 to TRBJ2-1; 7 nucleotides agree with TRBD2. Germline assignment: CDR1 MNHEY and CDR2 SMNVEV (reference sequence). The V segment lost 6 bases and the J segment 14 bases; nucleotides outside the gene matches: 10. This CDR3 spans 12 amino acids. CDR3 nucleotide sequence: TGTGCCAGCAGCCAAACTAGCGCCGTTAAGTTCTTC. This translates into CASSQTSAVKFF.